This T cell receptor beta chain was recorded in a study of molecular identifiers for immune sequencing clone quantification. The wider study: Naive CD8 RNA (roughly 18,000 or 92,000 cells) was divided into five aliquots, with four sequenced. Study-level findings and limits: Under 1% of molecules in naive cells, but over 97% of effector molecules, belonged to clones above 20 RNA copies.

V lost 2 bases to trimming and J lost 4 bases, with 8 bases between them. Germline V gene data show CDR1 as SGHVS and CDR2 as FQNEAQ. The CDR3 has 13 amino acids. The use of previously described methods and listed TCR primers produced the bulk TCR libraries. One entry per CDR3 protein, called by TCRdb with MiXCR from the PCR reads. The data show a few hundred thousand distinct CDR3 sequences, less than 30% seen once. A word on this clonotype: Its antigen is undetermined.

Material: naive CD8+ T cells from blood, with Jurkat cell RNA spiked in. The subset denotes: FACS-sorted CD8+CD4-CCR7+CD45RA+ naive T cells. This rearrangement joins TRBV7-8 to TRBJ1-2; D remains ambiguous. This TCR was recovered from a human donor in good health. Some libraries in this study had Jurkat cell RNA spiked in. CDR3 protein: CASSLTPSYGYTF. CDR3 sequence (DNA): TGTGCCAGCAGCTTAACGCCTAGCTATGGCTACACCTTC.